One sample yielded the 29 T cell receptor beta chains listed below, sequenced in a study of Ad26.COV2.S vaccination and SARS-CoV-2 variants. Sequenced by immunoSEQ multiplex PCR; TCRdb stores in-frame clones only, minus some. The profile shows about 320,000 clones, around four fifths of them singletons. Treatment denoted: 19 received Ad26.COV2.S at low or high dose, single or two shots; 5 received placebo; per-sample allocation not given. Collection of the samples took place on day 63 after the first injection of vaccine or placebo. Material: peripheral blood, obtained in a trial of Ad26.COV2.S vaccine versus placebo. All receptors derive from a person between 18 and 59 years old who received the Ad26.COV2.S COVID-19 vaccine or a placebo.

The chain carries TRBV5-1 and TRBJ2-5; 15 bases match TRBD2. This CDR3 spans 16 amino acids. Germline V gene lookup returns CDR1 SGHRS and CDR2 YFSETQ. The junction had 3 bases not matched to a gene; V was cut back by 4 bases and J by 2 bases. CDR3 nucleotide sequence: TGCGCCAGCAGCACCGGGACTAGCGGGGGGCAAGAGACCCAGTACTTC. This codes for CASSTGTSGGQETQYF.

The rearrangement joins TRBV19 to TRBJ1-2, with D possibly being TRBD1 (5 bases). This CDR3 has 12 residues. CDR1 LNHDA and CDR2 SQIVND come from the germline V gene (reference sequence). Deletions cut 7 bases from V and 4 bases from J, with 10 bases between. The CDR3 DNA reads as TGTGCCAGTATTCGGGACGGCTATGGCTACACCTTC. This gives the protein CASIRDGYGYTF.

This chain joins TRBV7-9 and TRBJ1-2; TRBD1 agrees at 7 bases. The CDR3 loop spans 14 amino acids. From germline, CDR1 is SEHNR and CDR2 FQNEAQ (reference sequence). J lost 3 bases, V lost 1 base, and 2 bases had no gene match. The CDR3 DNA is TGTGCCAGCAGCTTAGTAGGGGGCCACTATGGCTACACCTTC. Translation: CASSLVGGHYGYTF.

The J gene is TRBJ1-2, the V gene TRBV15; possible D gene TRBD1, 5 bases. This CDR3 region has 13 residues. Trimming took 4 bases from V and 8 from J, leaving 14 bases between them. CDR1 and CDR2 (germline): LNHNV, YYDKDF (reference sequence). The DNA of the CDR3 is TGTGCCACCAGCAAATGGACAACCGGAGGCTACACCTTC. The encoded protein is CATSKWTTGGYTF.

The chain has TRBV5-6 and TRBJ2-3; tentative D call: TRBD1 (6 bases). Between the trimmed V and J ends, which lost 4 bases and 3 bases, there was a span of 15 bases. Germline CDR1 and CDR2: SGHDT and YYEEEE. The CDR3 has 15 residues. CDR3 nucleotides: TGTGCCAGCAGCATCGCAGGACAGACGACAGATACGCAGTATTTT. It is translated as CASSIAGQTTDTQYF. Full variable domain (rest looked up from reference TRBV5-6 and TRBJ2-3): DAGVTQSPTHLIKTRGQQVTLRCSPKSGHDTVSWYQQALGQGPQFIFQYYEEEERQRGNFPDRFSGHQFPNYSSELNVNALLLGDSALYLCASSIAGQTTDTQYFGPGTRLTVL.

V and J are TRBV2 and TRBJ2-3, with 11 bases lining up with TRBD2. CDR1 and CDR2 (germline): SNHLY, FYNNEI. This CDR3 contains 16 residues. V lost 6 bases to trimming and J lost 1 base; unmatched junction nucleotides: 6. The CDR3 region is CASRETSGVGTDTQYF. Here the CDR3 DNA reads TGTGCCAGCAGGGAGACTAGCGGGGTCGGCACAGATACGCAGTATTTT.

V is TRBV10-3 and J is TRBJ1-4, with D possibly being TRBD1 (6 bases). The germline V and J ends were trimmed by 4 bases and 6 bases, with 15 bases remaining between them. Per germline, CDR1 ENHRY and CDR2 SYGVKD. The CDR3 sequence is 15 residues long. The CDR3 region is CAISGSRGGDEKLFF. CDR3 DNA: TGTGCCATCAGTGGAAGCAGGGGAGGAGATGAAAAACTGTTTTTT.

The CDR3 is CASSYSVGGGDEKLFF. DNA of the CDR3: TGTGCCAGCAGTTACTCGGTGGGGGGAGGTGATGAAAAACTGTTTTTT. J is TRBJ1-4 and V is TRBV6-6; D is perhaps TRBD1 (5 bases). The CDR3 runs to 16 residues. V was pared by 0 bases and J by 6 bases, with 14 bases between. The germline V gene has CDR1 MNHNY and CDR2 SVGAGI (reference sequence).

The chain employs TRBV28 and TRBJ1-2; D is perhaps TRBD1 (5 bases). Germline V CDR1 and CDR2: MDHEN, SYDVKM. The V end was cut by 7 bases, the J end by 0 bases, with 15 bases between. This CDR3 spans 15 amino acids. Here the CDR3 DNA reads TGTGCCAGCACCACCGGGGCACAGCCTAACTATGGCTACACCTTC. It is translated as CASTTGAQPNYGYTF.

The gene calls are TRBV30 and TRBJ2-7; maybe TRBD1 (5 bases). Germline CDR1 GTSNPN, CDR2 SVGIG (reference sequence). Trimming left V 5 bases short and J 5 bases short, with 10 bases between. The CDR3 sequence is 11 residues long. The CDR3 DNA is TGTGCCTGGGAAGGGGCCCACGAGCAGTACTTC. This codes for CAWEGAHEQYF.

The CDR3 is CASSLVVTGIRRAEAFF. CDR3 coding DNA: TGTGCCAGCAGCTTGGTGGTGACAGGGATACGTCGCGCTGAAGCTTTCTTT. This sequence joins TRBV5-4 and TRBJ1-1; TRBD1 agrees at 7 bases. The CDR3 contains 17 residues. The germline gives CDR1 SGHNT, CDR2 YYREEE (reference sequence). The trim removed 0 bases at V and 6 bases at J, leaving 14 bases unmatched.

For this clone: Different DNA sequences within this sample yield the same CDR3. The chain carries TRBV5-1 and TRBJ1-4, with 10 bases identical to TRBD1. CDR1 is SGHRS and CDR2 is YFSETQ in the germline V gene. The trim removed 3 bases at V and 5 bases at J, leaving 1 base unmatched. The CDR3 covers 14 residues. This CDR3 is CASSSGQGNEKLFF. The CDR3 nucleotides read TGCGCCAGCAGCTCGGGACAGGGGAATGAAAAACTGTTTTTT.

The chain joins TRBV14 to TRBJ2-1; no clear D. V shed 1 base and J shed 0 bases, with 13 bases lying between them. Germline values: CDR1 SGHDN, CDR2 FVKESK. This CDR3 is 17 amino acids long. CDR3: CASSQGLIARSYNEQFF. The CDR3 coding sequence is TGTGCCAGCAGCCAAGGCCTTATCGCACGCTCCTACAATGAGCAGTTCTTC. The whole variable domain, filled in from reference TRBV14 and TRBJ2-1, reads EAGVTQFPSHSVIEKGQTVTLRCDPISGHDNLYWYRRVMGKEIKFLLHFVKESKQDESGMPNNRFLAERTGGTYSTLKVQPAELEDSGVYFCASSQGLIARSYNEQFFGPGTRLTVL.

The V gene is TRBV11-2, the J gene TRBJ2-5; possible D gene TRBD2, 7 bases. This CDR3 is built from 15 residues. Trimming removed 5 bases at V and 5 bases at J, with 18 bases between. Germline CDR1 and CDR2: SGHAT and FQNNGV. The CDR3 nucleotides are TGTGCCAGCAGCCCCTTAGGGGGGGGTCGGGAGACCCAGTACTTC. This encodes CASSPLGGGRETQYF.

The CDR3 loop is CASSLGLFNYGYTF. As DNA, the CDR3 is TGTGCCAGCTCACTAGGACTTTTTAACTATGGCTACACCTTC. This chain joins TRBV18 and TRBJ1-2, with no clear D. CDR3 length: 14 amino acids. The germline V gene encodes CDR1 KGHSH and CDR2 LQKENI. Between the trimmed V and J ends, which lost 4 bases and 1 base, there was a span of 10 bases.

The gene calls are TRBV7-3 and TRBJ1-6; 7 positions match TRBD1. J was trimmed by 3 bases and V by 2 bases; bases with no gene match: 4. The V gene's germline CDR1 is SGHTA and CDR2 FQGTGA. The CDR3 is made up of 16 amino acids. CDR3 amino acids: CASSLGGTDYNSPLHF. In nucleotides, the CDR3 is TGTGCCAGCAGCTTAGGTGGGACAGACTATAATTCACCCCTCCACTTT.

The CDR3 reads CASSSGGAGTDTQYF. CDR3 nucleotides: TGTGCCAGCAGCTCTGGGGGGGCTGGCACAGATACGCAGTATTTT. The chain employs TRBV5-5 and TRBJ2-3, with D tentatively TRBD2 (7 bases). CDR1 SGHKS and CDR2 YYEKEE come from the germline V gene (reference sequence). V dropped 3 bases and J dropped 1 base, with 12 bases sitting between them. CDR3 length equals 15 residues.

V usage is TRBV7-3 and J usage is TRBJ2-2; D remains ambiguous. This CDR3 has 13 residues. V was trimmed by 2 bases and J by 6 bases, leaving 7 bases between them. CDR1 SGHTA and CDR2 FQGTGA come from the germline V gene. CDR3 residues: CASSLSPPGELFF. The CDR3 nucleotides are TGTGCCAGCAGCTTATCACCCCCCGGGGAGCTGTTTTTT.

This chain joins TRBV10-3 and TRBJ1-4; 7 positions match TRBD1. Germline CDR1 reads ENHRY; CDR2 reads SYGVKD. The CDR3 has 17 residues. V dropped 3 bases and J dropped 0; count of bases not matched to a gene: 7. The CDR3 coding sequence is TGTGCCATCAGTGAAAGGGGACAGACTACAACTAATGAAAAACTGTTTTTT. Translation gives CAISERGQTTTNEKLFF.

The chain is built from TRBV11-1 and TRBJ2-5; 12 bases fit TRBD2. Unmatched junction bases numbered 8, after V lost 4 bases and J lost 5 bases. Germline V lookup: CDR1 SGHAT, CDR2 FQDESV (reference sequence). The CDR3 contains 16 residues. This CDR3 is CASSSTLAGGLETQYF. The DNA of the CDR3 is TGTGCCAGCAGCTCGACCCTAGCGGGGGGGCTGGAGACCCAGTACTTC.

The chain combines TRBV5-1 with TRBJ2-7; the D gene could be TRBD1 or TRBD2 (6 bases each). The germline V gene encodes CDR1 SGHRS and CDR2 YFSETQ. The ends were cut back, 2 bases at V and 6 bases at J, with 15 bases in the middle. CDR3 length: 14 residues. CDR3 region: CASSLAQGLAEQYF. The CDR3 DNA reads TGCGCCAGCAGCTTAGCACAGGGACTCGCCGAGCAGTACTTC.

This chain links TRBV6-5 with TRBJ2-1; D may correspond to TRBD1 or TRBD2 (5 bases each). There are 14 residues in the CDR3. Deletions cut 5 bases from V and 10 bases from J, with 18 bases between. The germline V gene has CDR1 MNHEY and CDR2 SVGAGI. CDR3: CASSLGTAATEQFF. CDR3 DNA sequence: TGTGCCAGCAGTCTTGGGACGGCGGCAACCGAGCAGTTCTTC.

Only one count was recorded for this clone. The chain is built from TRBV5-1 and TRBJ2-5; 10 bases align to TRBD2. In germline, CDR1 is SGHRS, CDR2 YFSETQ. The CDR3 has 16 amino acids. Unmatched junction bases numbered 8, after V lost 2 bases and J lost 4 bases. The CDR3 sequence: CASSLSGGASPETQYF. CDR3 sequence (DNA): TGCGCCAGCAGCTTAAGCGGGGGGGCGAGTCCAGAGACCCAGTACTTC.

In this sample, this clone turned up a few times. This chain uses TRBV30 with TRBJ1-1; D gene unclear. Trimming pared 0 bases from V and 1 base from J, leaving 6 bases between. Looked up from germline, CDR1 is GTSNPN and CDR2 is SVGIG (reference sequence). This CDR3 comprises 13 residues. Here the CDR3 DNA reads TGTGCCTGGAGTGTGCAGAGGAACACTGAAGCTTTCTTT. As protein: CAWSVQRNTEAFF.

The genes are TRBV9 and TRBJ2-5, with TRBD1 matching 7 bases. With 0 bases clipped from V and 3 bases from J, the junction kept 8 bases outside the gene matches. The CDR3 spans 16 residues. Per the germline V gene, CDR1 is SGDLS and CDR2 is YYNGEE. CDR3 coding DNA: TGTGCCAGCAGCGTAGGAGGGGGCGTGGAGGAAGAGACCCAGTACTTC. Protein product: CASSVGGGVEEETQYF.

This clone was counted a single time. The rearrangement links TRBV27 to TRBJ2-1; 8 bases align to TRBD2. Germline lookup yields CDR1 MNHEY and CDR2 SMNVEV (reference sequence). This CDR3 region has 17 residues. The V gene end was trimmed by 0 bases and the J gene end by 0 bases; junction bases not matched to a gene: 4. The DNA for the CDR3 is TGTGCCAGCAGTTTATCCGGGGGGGCCTTCTCCTACAATGAGCAGTTCTTC. This translates into CASSLSGGAFSYNEQFF.

The V and J genes are TRBV25-1 and TRBJ2-4; the match to TRBD1 covers 7 bases. The trim removed 8 bases at V and 6 bases at J, leaving 10 bases unmatched. Germline V gene data show CDR1 as MGHDK and CDR2 as SYGVNS. CDR3 size: 14 residues. The CDR3 protein is CASRPEGGRNIQYF. The CDR3, as DNA: TGTGCCAGCCGCCCAGAAGGGGGCAGAAACATTCAGTACTTC. The whole variable domain, filled in from reference TRBV25-1 and TRBJ2-4, reads EADIYQTPRYLVIGTGKKITLECSQTMGHDKMYWYQQDPGMELHLIHYSYGVNSTEKGDLSSESTVSRIRTEHFPLTLESARPSHTSQYLCASRPEGGRNIQYFGAGTRLSVL.

The chain uses TRBV6-6 and TRBJ2-5, with D possibly being TRBD2 (5 bases). Germline V gives CDR1 MNHNY, CDR2 SVGAGI (reference sequence). V was shortened by 3 bases and J by 5 bases, with 13 bases between the two germline ends. The CDR3 covers 14 residues. CDR3 in DNA: TGTGCCAGCAGTTATAGAACGGGGTGGGAGACCCAGTACTTC. Its protein product is CASSYRTGWETQYF.

The chain is built from TRBV7-7 and TRBJ2-7; D gene unclear. The CDR3 has 13 residues. V lost 1 base, J lost 6 bases, and 10 bases lay in between. CDR1 is SSHAT and CDR2 is FNYEAQ in the germline V gene (reference sequence). The CDR3 loop is CASSLDTGAEQYF. CDR3 nucleotides: TGTGCCAGCAGCTTAGATACGGGTGCCGAGCAGTACTTC.